This T cell receptor (beta chain) was documented in a study of OX40 agonist ivuxolimab in advanced cancers. Study results and caveats: Among patients with partial responses at 0.1-3.0 mg/kg, clonal expansion was among the lowest.

Produced via immunoSEQ multiplex PCR; TCRdb's table is partial and in-frame only. This repertoire shows over 65,000 clones, roughly 80% found once; its top ten account for 0.4% to 0.5%. Comments on this clone: Its antigen is still unknown.

Exclusion of a patient followed from autoimmune disease history or systemic immunosuppression. Samples of blood were obtained at baseline, on cycle 4 day 1, and on cycle 7 day 1. Trimming removed 8 bases from V and 0 bases from J; junction bases left unmatched: 8. Germline V gene lookup returns CDR1 KGHSH and CDR2 LQKENI. The CDR3 covers 15 residues. This specimen consisted of CD4+ or CD8+ T cells sorted from blood, obtained in a trial of the OX40 agonist ivuxolimab. This clonotype was obtained from an adult with an advanced solid tumor such as melanoma, head and neck, liver or kidney cancer. This sequence joins TRBV18 and TRBJ2-5, with 8 bases matching TRBD1. CDR3 loop: CASVRDRPDQETQYF. The CDR3 DNA reads TGTGCCAGCGTCCGGGACAGGCCAGACCAAGAGACCCAGTACTTC.